This TCR beta chain was sequenced in a study of T cell responses to AZD1222 COVID-19 vaccine. Generated by immunoSEQ multiplex PCR, the TCRdb table keeps only in-frame clones and is missing some. The sample includes around 170,000 clones, about nine tenths of them seen just once. There are 13 residues in the CDR3. J lost 5 bases, V lost 5 bases, and 4 bases had no gene match. The germline V gene encodes CDR1 SGHTA and CDR2 FQGTGA. The source of this sequence is an adult in good health. The V call is TRBV7-3, the J call TRBJ1-1; TRBD1 matches 8 bases. Specimen: peripheral blood, collected on day 0 of AZD1222 vaccination. The CDR3 protein is CASSLRGPTEAFF. CDR3 nucleotide sequence: TGTGCCAGCAGCCTCAGGGGGCCTACTGAAGCTTTCTTT.